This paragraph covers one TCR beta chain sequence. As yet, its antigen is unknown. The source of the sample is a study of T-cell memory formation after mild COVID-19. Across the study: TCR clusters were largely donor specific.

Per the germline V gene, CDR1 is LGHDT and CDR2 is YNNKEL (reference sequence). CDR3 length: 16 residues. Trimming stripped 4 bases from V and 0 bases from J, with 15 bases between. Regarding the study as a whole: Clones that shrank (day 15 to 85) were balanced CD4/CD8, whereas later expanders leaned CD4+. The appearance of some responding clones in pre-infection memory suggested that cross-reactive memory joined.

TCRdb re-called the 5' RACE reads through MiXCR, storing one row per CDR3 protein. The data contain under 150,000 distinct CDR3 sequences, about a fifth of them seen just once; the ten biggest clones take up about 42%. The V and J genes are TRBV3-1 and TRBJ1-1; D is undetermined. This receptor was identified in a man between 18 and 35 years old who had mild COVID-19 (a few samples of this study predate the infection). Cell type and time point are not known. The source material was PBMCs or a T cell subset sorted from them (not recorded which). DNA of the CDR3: TGTGCCAGCAGCCGTACCCAAGAGGGCTTGAACACTGAAGCTTTCTTT. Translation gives CASSRTQEGLNTEAFF.